These T cell receptor beta chains were read from a single sample in a study of T cells of healthy individuals. One entry per CDR3 protein results from TCRdb running MiXCR on the 5' RACE reads. The sample records tens of thousands of distinct CDR3 sequences, roughly 15% being singletons. The receptors originated from a human donor in good health. CDR3s include the opening cysteine and the closing phenylalanine or tryptophan. D genes are given only for firm matches. A row's size may be missing; if present it is once, few, many or a size class.

clone size: -; J gene: TRBJ2-1; D gene: TRBD2; V gene: TRBV20-1; CDR3 protein: CSATTSGRLSYNEQFF; CDR3 DNA: TGCAGTGCAACGACTAGCGGGAGGCTCTCCTACAATGAGCAGTTCTTC
clone size: -; J gene: TRBJ2-7; D gene: TRBD1; V gene: TRBV6-2/TRBV6-3; CDR3 protein: CASQPGTGFYEQYF; CDR3 DNA: TGTGCCAGCCAACCCGGGACAGGGTTTTATGAGCAGTACTTC
clone size: few; J gene: TRBJ2-3; D gene: -; V gene: TRBV6-5; CDR3 protein: CASSYGGLNTDTQYF; CDR3 DNA: TGTGCCAGCAGTTACGGGGGGCTAAACACAGATACGCAGTATTTT
clone size: many; J gene: TRBJ1-2; D gene: -; V gene: TRBV4-1; CDR3 protein: CASSQVISWTGTYGYTF; CDR3 DNA: TGCGCCAGCAGCCAAGTTATCTCCTGGACGGGTACCTATGGCTACACCTTC
clone size: few; J gene: TRBJ2-7; D gene: -; V gene: TRBV28; CDR3 protein: CASIPAGGSYEQYF; CDR3 DNA: TGTGCCAGCATCCCAGCCGGCGGTTCCTACGAGCAGTACTTC
clone size: many; J gene: TRBJ2-3; D gene: TRBD2; V gene: TRBV4-3; CDR3 protein: CASSQESWGPSGILTDTQYF; CDR3 DNA: TGCGCCAGCAGCCAAGAAAGTTGGGGGCCTAGCGGGATACTCACAGATACGCAGTATTTT
clone size: -; J gene: TRBJ1-4; D gene: -; V gene: TRBV18; CDR3 protein: CASSPGAAVEKLFF; CDR3 DNA: TGTGCCAGCTCACCAGGGGCAGCCGTTGAAAAACTGTTTTTT
clone size: many; J gene: TRBJ2-1; D gene: -; V gene: TRBV7-3; CDR3 protein: CASSLDGTATYNEQFF; CDR3 DNA: TGTGCCAGCAGCTTAGACGGGACGGCTACTTACAATGAGCAGTTCTTC
clone size: few; J gene: TRBJ2-7; D gene: -; V gene: TRBV5-6; CDR3 protein: CASSLIDSYEQYF; CDR3 DNA: TGTGCCAGCAGCTTGATTGACTCCTACGAGCAGTACTTC
clone size: -; J gene: TRBJ1-4; D gene: TRBD1; V gene: TRBV11-2; CDR3 protein: CASSRRGRGTNEKLFF; CDR3 DNA: TGTGCCAGCAGCAGAAGGGGGCGCGGAACTAATGAAAAACTGTTTTTT
clone size: few; J gene: TRBJ2-3; D gene: -; V gene: TRBV5-1; CDR3 protein: CASSLGLERTDTQYF; CDR3 DNA: TGCGCCAGCAGCTTGGGGTTAGAACGGACAGATACGCAGTATTTT
clone size: few; J gene: TRBJ2-2; D gene: -; V gene: TRBV18; CDR3 protein: CASSPLRGELFF; CDR3 DNA: TGTGCCAGCTCACCATTACGCGGGGAGCTGTTTTTT
clone size: -; J gene: TRBJ2-1; D gene: -; V gene: TRBV12-3/TRBV12-4; CDR3 protein: CASSLSDEQFF; CDR3 DNA: TGTGCCAGCAGTTTGTCAGATGAGCAGTTCTTC
clone size: few; J gene: TRBJ2-7; D gene: -; V gene: TRBV7-2; CDR3 protein: CASSTGVRGGEQYF; CDR3 DNA: TGTGCCAGCAGCACAGGGGTCCGGGGAGGCGAGCAGTACTTC
clone size: few; J gene: TRBJ1-6; D gene: -; V gene: TRBV6-2/TRBV6-3; CDR3 protein: CASSTMTENSPLHF; CDR3 DNA: TGTGCCAGCAGTACGATGACAGAAAATTCACCCCTCCACTTT
clone size: few; J gene: TRBJ1-1; D gene: -; V gene: TRBV6-2/TRBV6-3; CDR3 protein: CASSPGANTEAFF; CDR3 DNA: TGTGCCAGCAGCCCCGGGGCGAACACTGAAGCTTTCTTT
clone size: few; J gene: TRBJ2-2; D gene: -; V gene: TRBV29-1; CDR3 protein: CSVSMNTGELFF; CDR3 DNA: TGCAGCGTTTCCATGAACACCGGGGAGCTGTTTTTT
clone size: many; J gene: TRBJ2-2; D gene: TRBD1; V gene: TRBV25-1; CDR3 protein: CASRGTENTGELFF; CDR3 DNA: TGTGCCAGCAGGGGGACAGAGAACACCGGGGAGCTGTTTTTT
clone size: -; J gene: TRBJ2-7; D gene: TRBD2; V gene: TRBV6-2/TRBV6-3; CDR3 protein: CASTITSGDTYEQYF; CDR3 DNA: TGTGCCAGCACCATAACTAGCGGGGATACCTACGAGCAGTACTTC
clone size: -; J gene: TRBJ1-3; D gene: -; V gene: TRBV11-2; CDR3 protein: CASSPRVNTIYF; CDR3 DNA: TGTGCCAGCAGCCCAAGGGTTAACACCATATATTTT
clone size: many; J gene: TRBJ2-1; D gene: TRBD2; V gene: TRBV4-1; CDR3 protein: CASSGRLVAGYNEQFF; CDR3 DNA: TGCGCCAGCAGCGGGCGACTGGTAGCGGGTTACAATGAGCAGTTCTTC
clone size: many; J gene: TRBJ2-7; D gene: -; V gene: TRBV6-2/TRBV6-3; CDR3 protein: CASSTGQGGYEQYF; CDR3 DNA: TGTGCCAGCAGTACCGGGCAGGGAGGCTACGAGCAGTACTTC
clone size: many; J gene: TRBJ2-2; D gene: -; V gene: TRBV5-1; CDR3 protein: CASSSGAGQRTGELFF; CDR3 DNA: TGCGCCAGCAGCTCGGGTGCGGGGCAGAGGACCGGGGAGCTGTTTTTT
clone size: many; J gene: TRBJ2-3; D gene: TRBD2; V gene: TRBV28; CDR3 protein: CASYRGGRTDTQYF; CDR3 DNA: TGTGCCAGCTACCGGGGGGGACGCACAGATACGCAGTATTTT
clone size: -; J gene: TRBJ2-2; D gene: -; V gene: TRBV12-3/TRBV12-4; CDR3 protein: CASSTAGHSTGELFF; CDR3 DNA: TGTGCCAGCTCCACGGCGGGACATTCCACCGGGGAGCTGTTTTTT
clone size: few; J gene: TRBJ1-2; D gene: -; V gene: TRBV5-6; CDR3 protein: CASSLYIGPIYGYTF; CDR3 DNA: TGTGCCAGCAGCTTGTACATCGGTCCTATCTATGGCTACACCTTC
clone size: many; J gene: TRBJ2-1; D gene: -; V gene: TRBV5-1; CDR3 protein: CASSLRDSNNEQFF; CDR3 DNA: TGCGCCAGCAGCCTCCGGGACTCAAACAATGAGCAGTTCTTC